This T cell receptor (beta chain) was identified in a study of Ad26.COV2.S vaccination and SARS-CoV-2 variants. Findings and caveats of the study: Spike-specific TCR breadth in vaccine recipients exceeded that seen in placebo recipients. Recipients of either vaccine or placebo displayed similar breadth of non-spike TCRs. Quantification of TCR breadth and depth may have yielded underestimates of total T cell responses. The authors reported substantial breadth in spike-specific CD8+ and CD4+ T cell responses after vaccination.

As for this clone: What it binds is not known.

Trimming removed 0 bases from V and 8 bases from J, with 13 bases in between. Germline loops: CDR1 LGHDT, CDR2 YNNKEL (reference sequence). This CDR3 contains 14 residues. Assay used: immunoSEQ multiplex PCR; TCRdb lists only in-frame clones, some missing. The repertoire holds fewer than 150,000 clones, more than 80% seen once, with approximately 5% in the top ten. The sample was peripheral blood, taken after recovery from COVID-19. This receptor was taken from a human donor who had recovered from COVID-19. The rearrangement uses TRBV3-1 (or the pseudogene TRBV3-2) and TRBJ1-2; D call uncertain. This CDR3 is CASSQEVQKDGYTF. CDR3 DNA sequence: TGTGCCAGCAGCCAAGAAGTACAGAAGGACGGCTACACCTTC.